Listed below are T cell receptor beta chains from one sample, sequenced in a study of blood T cell repertoires in COVID-19. Produced via immunoSEQ multiplex PCR; TCRdb's table is partial and in-frame only. The sample consists of roughly 280,000 clones, 80% to 90% of them appearing once. Material: peripheral blood. Every receptor here comes from a woman in her sixties or seventies with acute or convalescent COVID-19. Each CDR3 is given with its conserved first and last residue. The D gene is left open where the match is weak. Where a row states a size, it is once, few, many or the class of an expanded clone; other rows omit it.

j_call,v_call,clone_size,d_call,cdr3_nt,cdr3_aa
TRBJ2-7,TRBV21-1,-,-,TGTGCCAGCAGAGGGGGTAACTACGAGCAGTACTTC,CASRGGNYEQYF
TRBJ2-5,TRBV25-1,-,-,TGTGCCAGCAGTGAATATGGGAGAATACAGACCCAGTACTTC,CASSEYGRIQTQYF
TRBJ1-5,TRBV6-5,-,-,TGTGCCACCAGGTCGGCCGGGAGGCCCCAGCATTTT,CATRSAGRPQHF
TRBJ2-2,TRBV2,-,-,TGTGCCAGCAGTGAATTGAGCGGGAACACCGGGGAGCTGTTTTTT,CASSELSGNTGELFF
TRBJ2-2,TRBV7-8,-,TRBD2,TGTGCCAGCAGACCGGGGACTAGGGGGGGGACCGGGGAGCTGTTTTTT,CASRPGTRGGTGELFF
TRBJ1-1,TRBV7-8,-,-,TGTGCCAGCAGCTCCTCTCGAGACCCAGGCACTGAAGCTTTCTTT,CASSSSRDPGTEAFF
TRBJ2-6,TRBV19,-,-,TGTGCCAGTGGGGCAGGGCCTTTTTCTAGGGCCAACGTCCTGACTTTC,CASGAGPFSRANVLTF
TRBJ1-1,TRBV7-9,-,-,TGTGCCAGCAGCTCCCGAGGGAATTCGAACACTGAAGCTTTCTTT,CASSSRGNSNTEAFF
TRBJ2-1,TRBV9,-,TRBD1,TGTGCCAGCAGGGACTCGGGACAGGGCGTAAATGAGCAGTTCTTC,CASRDSGQGVNEQFF
TRBJ2-1,TRBV14,-,-,TGTGCCAGCAGCCCTCGACAGGTCGGTGAGCAGTTCTTC,CASSPRQVGEQFF
TRBJ2-7,TRBV9,-,TRBD2,TGTGCCAGCAGCCCGCGGGGGGTCTTCTCCTACGAGCAGTACTTC,CASSPRGVFSYEQYF
TRBJ1-1,TRBV6-5,-,-,TGTGCCAGCAGTTACGAGACTGAAGCTTTCTTT,CASSYETEAFF
TRBJ1-4,TRBV5-1,-,-,TGCGCCAGCAGCCCGGAGGACTACAGTAATGAAAAACTGTTTTTT,CASSPEDYSNEKLFF
TRBJ2-3,TRBV7-2,few,-,TGTGCCAGCAGCTTATTTGGAGGAGGGACTCGAGATACGCAGTATTTT,CASSLFGGGTRDTQYF
TRBJ2-7,TRBV5-4,-,-,TGTGCCAGCATGAGTCAGGGTCCCTACTACGAGCAGTACTTC,CASMSQGPYYEQYF
TRBJ1-5,TRBV27,-,-,TGTGCCAGCAGGCCCCGAAGTAATGGAGGCCAGCCCCAGCATTTT,CASRPRSNGGQPQHF
TRBJ1-2,TRBV5-4,-,-,TGTGCCAGCAGTACCACAGGGAATTATGGCTACACCTTC,CASSTTGNYGYTF
TRBJ1-5,TRBV6-5,-,-,TGTGCCAGCTGGAGCGACAGGCCCAATCAGCCCCAGCATTTT,CASWSDRPNQPQHF
TRBJ1-1,TRBV30,-,TRBD1,TGTGCCTGGAGTGTACAGGGGACAGGGCGGTTGAACACTGAAGCTTTCTTT,CAWSVQGTGRLNTEAFF
TRBJ1-2,TRBV19,-,-,TGTGCCAGTAGTATAGATCCGAACAGAAACTATGGCTACACCTTC,CASSIDPNRNYGYTF
TRBJ1-2,TRBV19,-,-,TGTGCCAGTAGTATCGACAGGAGTTATGGCTACACCTTC,CASSIDRSYGYTF
TRBJ2-3,TRBV7-9,once,-,TGTGCCAGCAGCTTAGATTCTAGCGCAGCTCCAGATACGCAGTATTTT,CASSLDSSAAPDTQYF
TRBJ1-4,TRBV7-9,-,-,TGTGCCAGCAGCTTCGCGCACAGGACGCCAACTAATGAAAAACTGTTTTTT,CASSFAHRTPTNEKLFF
TRBJ2-5,TRBV11-3,-,TRBD2,TGTGCCAGCAGCCCTAGCGGGGGAGGGGAGACCCAGTACTTC,CASSPSGGGETQYF
TRBJ1-2,TRBV3-1/TRBV3-2,-,-,TGTGCCAGCAGCCCTTCTCATGGACAAGGGTATGGCCACACCTTC,CASSPSHGQGYGHTF
TRBJ1-1,TRBV11-2,-,-,TGTGCCAGCAGCGTCCTAGGGGGCACTGAAGCTTTCTTT,CASSVLGGTEAFF
TRBJ2-1,TRBV6-6,-,-,TGTGCCAGCAGTTATCGCCGGGAAATGCCCTACAATGAGCAGTTCTTC,CASSYRREMPYNEQFF
TRBJ2-3,TRBV10-2,-,TRBD2,TGCGCCAGCAGGGGCCGGACTAGCGGGGGGGACTCTAGCACAGATACGCAGTATTTT,CASRGRTSGGDSSTDTQYF
TRBJ2-7,TRBV5-4,-,-,TGTGCCAGCAGCTCCCGACAGGCCCTGAGCGAGCAGTACTTC,CASSSRQALSEQYF
TRBJ2-7,TRBV27,-,TRBD2,TGTGCCAGCAGTTTAAGGGGTTTTTGGAGCGGGGGGGAGCAATTCGAGCAGTACTTC,CASSLRGFWSGGEQFEQYF
TRBJ2-3,TRBV18,once,-,TGTGCCAGCTCACCGTCGAGAGGGGGACCAGATACGCAGTATTTT,CASSPSRGGPDTQYF